The clone carrying this T cell receptor beta chain showed up just a few times. The antigen is undetermined. Primers included in the PCR were 60 Vbeta and 13 Jbeta primers. Measured with immunoSEQ multiplex PCR; TCRdb has only the in-frame clones, and not every one. Seen here are 85,000 to 130,000 clones, 10% observed once, and the top ten hold roughly 5%. These data originate in a study of cytomegalovirus exposure and HLA in healthy donors. Germline-derived CDR1 and CDR2 are MDHEN and SYDVKM. CDR3 length: 14 amino acids. V lost 3 bases to trimming and J lost 5 bases, with 12 bases between them. Study observations and caveats: The study assumed roughly uniform donor sequencing depth for presence/absence analyses. Several V segments, TRBV6-2 and TRBV6-3 among them, could not be told apart and were dropped. Cytomegalovirus-associated TCR beta chains were listed, numbering 150 to 200.

The TCR comes from a man aged 35-49 years in good health and CMV-seropositive. Source material: PBMCs. This chain uses TRBV28 with TRBJ2-3; D possibly corresponds to TRBD1 (6 bases). The CDR3 DNA reads as TGTGCCAGCAGTTTCCTCTCGACAGGAGATACGCAGTATTTT. Translating it yields CASSFLSTGDTQYF.